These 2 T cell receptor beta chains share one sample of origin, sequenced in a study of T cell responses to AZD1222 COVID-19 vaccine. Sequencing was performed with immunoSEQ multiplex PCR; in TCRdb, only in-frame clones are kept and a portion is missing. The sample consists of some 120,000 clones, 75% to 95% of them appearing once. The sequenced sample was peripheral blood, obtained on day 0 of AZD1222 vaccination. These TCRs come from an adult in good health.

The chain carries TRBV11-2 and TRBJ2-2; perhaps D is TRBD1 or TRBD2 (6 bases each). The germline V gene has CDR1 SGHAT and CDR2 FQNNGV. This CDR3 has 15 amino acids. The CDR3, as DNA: TGTGCTTCCGTTACCGGGGGCCCGAACACCGGGGAGCTGTTTTTT. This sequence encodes CASVTGGPNTGELFF.

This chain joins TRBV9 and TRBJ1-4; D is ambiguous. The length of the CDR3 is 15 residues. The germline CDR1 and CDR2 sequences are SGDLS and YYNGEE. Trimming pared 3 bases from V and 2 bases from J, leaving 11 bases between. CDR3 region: CASSATRGTNEKLFF. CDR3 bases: TGTGCCAGCAGCGCGACACGTGGGACTAATGAAAAACTGTTTTTT.